The entry below gives a single T cell receptor beta chain sequence along with its context. The entry originates in a study of blood T cell repertoires in COVID-19. Study summary: The cDNA or gDNA used as material had been derived from T cells, B-cell-depleted T cells, or PBMCs.

Per the original methods: Quantification of nucleated cells was approximated via reference gene primer amplification. Method: immunoSEQ multiplex PCR; TCRdb's copy keeps in-frame clones and lacks some. Clonal size and the V and J genes are those of that table, whereas D and trimming came from the DNA. The sample has 150,000 to 200,000 clones, 60% to 85% seen once. Sequenced: peripheral blood. The sequence came from a man between 60 and 75 years old with active or convalescent COVID-19.

Here the CDR3 DNA reads TGTGCCAGCACCTCAGGCGGAAAGGGGCATAATGAGCAGTTCTTC. This gives the protein CASTSGGKGHNEQFF. The chain links TRBV6-5 to TRBJ2-1; D possibly corresponds to TRBD1 (5 bases). This CDR3 has 15 amino acids. Trimming cost V 7 bases and J 7 bases, with 20 bases left between them. CDR1 is MNHEY and CDR2 is SVGAGI in the germline V gene.